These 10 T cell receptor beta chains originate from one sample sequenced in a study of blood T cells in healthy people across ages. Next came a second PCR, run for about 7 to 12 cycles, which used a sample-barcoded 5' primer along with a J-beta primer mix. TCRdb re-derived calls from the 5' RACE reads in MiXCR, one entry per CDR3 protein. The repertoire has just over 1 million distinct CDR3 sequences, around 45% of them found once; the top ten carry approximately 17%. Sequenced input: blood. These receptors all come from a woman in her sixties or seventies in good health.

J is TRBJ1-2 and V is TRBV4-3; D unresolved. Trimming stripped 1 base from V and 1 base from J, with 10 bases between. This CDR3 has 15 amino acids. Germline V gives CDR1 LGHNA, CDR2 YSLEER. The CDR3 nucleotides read TGCGCCAGCAGCCAAGCGACGGCACTTAACTATGGCTACACCTTC. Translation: CASSQATALNYGYTF.

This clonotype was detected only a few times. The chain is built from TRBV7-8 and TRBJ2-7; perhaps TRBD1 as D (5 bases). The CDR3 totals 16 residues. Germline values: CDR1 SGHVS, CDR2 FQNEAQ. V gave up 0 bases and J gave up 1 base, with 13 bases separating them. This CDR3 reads CASSLAAGFGSYEQYF. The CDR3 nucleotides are TGTGCCAGCAGCTTAGCAGCAGGGTTTGGGTCCTACGAGCAGTACTTC.

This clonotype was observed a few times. The CDR3 nucleotides read TGTGCCAGCAGCTTAGTAGGGACAGGTCCCCCCGATGGCTACACCTTC. It translates to CASSLVGTGPPDGYTF. The chain couples TRBV7-2 to TRBJ1-2; 8 nucleotides agree with TRBD1. In germline, CDR1 is SGHTA, CDR2 FQGNSA. V was clipped by 1 base and J by 6 bases; unmatched bases: 10. This CDR3 region has 16 residues.

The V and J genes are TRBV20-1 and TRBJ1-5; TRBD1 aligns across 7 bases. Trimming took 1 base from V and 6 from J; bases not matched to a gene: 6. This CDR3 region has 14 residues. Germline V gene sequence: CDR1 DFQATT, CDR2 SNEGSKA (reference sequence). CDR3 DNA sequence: TGCAGTGCTAGAGTACAGGGGTTTAGTCAGCCCCAGCATTTT. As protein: CSARVQGFSQPQHF.

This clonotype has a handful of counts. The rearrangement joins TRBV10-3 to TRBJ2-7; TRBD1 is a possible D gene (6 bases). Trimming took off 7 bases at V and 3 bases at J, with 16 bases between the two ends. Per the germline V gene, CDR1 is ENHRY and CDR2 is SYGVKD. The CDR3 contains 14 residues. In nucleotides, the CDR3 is TGTGCCATCAACGGCAGGGGATCGGGCTACGAGCAGTACTTC. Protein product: CAINGRGSGYEQYF.

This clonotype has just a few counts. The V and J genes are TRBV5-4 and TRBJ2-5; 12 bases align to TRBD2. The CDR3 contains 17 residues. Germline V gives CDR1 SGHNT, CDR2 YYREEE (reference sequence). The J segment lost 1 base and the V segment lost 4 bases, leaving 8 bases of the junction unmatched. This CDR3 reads CASSGRTSGMSQETQYF. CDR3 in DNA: TGTGCCAGCAGCGGAAGGACTAGCGGGATGTCCCAAGAGACCCAGTACTTC. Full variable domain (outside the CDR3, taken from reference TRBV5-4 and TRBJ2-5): ETGVTQSPTHLIKTRGQQVTLRCSSQSGHNTVSWYQQALGQGPQFIFQYYREEENGRGNFPPRFSGLQFPNYSSELNVNALELDDSALYLCASSGRTSGMSQETQYFGPGTRLLVL.

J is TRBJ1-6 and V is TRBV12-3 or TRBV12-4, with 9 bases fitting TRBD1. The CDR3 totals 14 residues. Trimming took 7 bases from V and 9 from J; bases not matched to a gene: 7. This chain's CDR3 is CASTPGQGFSPLHF. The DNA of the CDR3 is TGTGCCAGCACCCCGGGACAGGGTTTTTCACCCCTCCACTTT.

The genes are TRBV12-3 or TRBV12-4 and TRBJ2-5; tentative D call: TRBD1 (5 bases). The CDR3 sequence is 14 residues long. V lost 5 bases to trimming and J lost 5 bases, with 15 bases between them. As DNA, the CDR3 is TGTGCCAGCAGTACCGGCCAGGGTGCCGAGACCCAGTACTTC. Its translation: CASSTGQGAETQYF.

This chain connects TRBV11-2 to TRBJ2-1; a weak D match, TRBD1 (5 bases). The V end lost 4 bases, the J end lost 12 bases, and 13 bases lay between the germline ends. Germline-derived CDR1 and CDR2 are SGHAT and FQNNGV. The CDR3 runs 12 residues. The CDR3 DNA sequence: TGTGCCAGCAGCTGGGCCCAGGGCGGGCAGTTCTTC. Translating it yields CASSWAQGGQFF.

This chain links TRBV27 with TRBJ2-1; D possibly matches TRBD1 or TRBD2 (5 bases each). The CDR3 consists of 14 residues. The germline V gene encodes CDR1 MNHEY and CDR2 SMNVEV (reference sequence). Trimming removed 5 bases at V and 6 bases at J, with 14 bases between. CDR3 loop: CASSRGVSINEQFF. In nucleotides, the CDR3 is TGTGCCAGCAGTAGGGGAGTCTCCATCAATGAGCAGTTCTTC.